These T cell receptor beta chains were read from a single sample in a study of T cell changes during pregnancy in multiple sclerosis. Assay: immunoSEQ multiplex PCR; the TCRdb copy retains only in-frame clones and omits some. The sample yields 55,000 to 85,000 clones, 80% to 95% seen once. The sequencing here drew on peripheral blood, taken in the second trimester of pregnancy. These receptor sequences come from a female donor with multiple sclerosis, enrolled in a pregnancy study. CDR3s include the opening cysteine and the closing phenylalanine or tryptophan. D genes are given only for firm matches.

cdr3_aa: CATPGLQGSTEAFF
d_call: NA
v_call: TRBV7-9
j_call: TRBJ1-1

cdr3_aa: CASSAPGLESGEQYF
d_call: TRBD2
v_call: TRBV28
j_call: TRBJ2-7

cdr3_aa: CSVEVPPTRGEQFF
d_call: NA
v_call: TRBV29-1
j_call: TRBJ2-1

cdr3_aa: CASSLSEWGVHNEQFF
d_call: NA
v_call: TRBV5-4
j_call: TRBJ2-1

cdr3_aa: CASRIQGESYGYTF
d_call: TRBD1
v_call: TRBV28
j_call: TRBJ1-2

cdr3_aa: CASSYQLSGNYF
d_call: TRBD2
v_call: TRBV6-6
j_call: TRBJ2-7

cdr3_aa: CASSDSYGYTF
d_call: NA
v_call: TRBV19
j_call: TRBJ1-2

cdr3_aa: CASSDKTTGEYGYGYTF
d_call: TRBD1
v_call: TRBV6-4
j_call: TRBJ1-2

cdr3_aa: CASSDNGGEQFF
d_call: NA
v_call: TRBV6-4
j_call: TRBJ2-1

cdr3_aa: CASSYVAGGRNEQFF
d_call: TRBD2
v_call: TRBV6-5
j_call: TRBJ2-1

cdr3_aa: CASSSSGRGTEAFF
d_call: NA
v_call: TRBV5-1
j_call: TRBJ1-1

cdr3_aa: CSVEDPGWGEQYF
d_call: NA
v_call: TRBV29-1
j_call: TRBJ2-7

cdr3_aa: CASSFGGLFGDEQFF
d_call: NA
v_call: TRBV28
j_call: TRBJ2-1

cdr3_aa: CASSEAAGGNYEQYF
d_call: TRBD1
v_call: TRBV6-1
j_call: TRBJ2-7

cdr3_aa: CASSPPGTTDTQYF
d_call: NA
v_call: TRBV18
j_call: TRBJ2-3

cdr3_aa: CAWSATGWNTEAFF
d_call: NA
v_call: TRBV30
j_call: TRBJ1-1

cdr3_aa: CASSIITGYGYTF
d_call: NA
v_call: TRBV19
j_call: TRBJ1-2

cdr3_aa: CAWSARQDTEAFF
d_call: NA
v_call: TRBV30
j_call: TRBJ1-1

cdr3_aa: CAIRPGLGVYEQYF
d_call: NA
v_call: TRBV10-3
j_call: TRBJ2-7

cdr3_aa: CASSLGTSGSTDTQYF
d_call: TRBD2
v_call: TRBV5-1
j_call: TRBJ2-3

cdr3_aa: CASSPRGYSSYEQYF
d_call: NA
v_call: TRBV27
j_call: TRBJ2-7

cdr3_aa: CASQNTALDHTEAFF
d_call: NA
v_call: TRBV27
j_call: TRBJ1-1

cdr3_aa: CASSERGEGLDTQYF
d_call: TRBD2
v_call: TRBV9
j_call: TRBJ2-3

cdr3_aa: CAIREGLTYNSPLHF
d_call: NA
v_call: TRBV10-3
j_call: TRBJ1-6

cdr3_aa: CASSSYERRYTDTQYF
d_call: NA
v_call: TRBV6-5
j_call: TRBJ2-3

cdr3_aa: CASSLGLAGIPYEQYF
d_call: TRBD2
v_call: TRBV28
j_call: TRBJ2-7

cdr3_aa: CASSFGRNTGELFF
d_call: NA
v_call: TRBV28
j_call: TRBJ2-2

cdr3_aa: CASSKGLAGEYEQYF
d_call: TRBD2
v_call: TRBV18
j_call: TRBJ2-7

cdr3_aa: CASSPKHRDSPLHF
d_call: NA
v_call: TRBV27
j_call: TRBJ1-6

cdr3_aa: CASSVVGQGEYEQYF
d_call: TRBD1
v_call: TRBV7-2
j_call: TRBJ2-7

cdr3_aa: CASSLAWTVNQPQHF
d_call: NA
v_call: TRBV7-8
j_call: TRBJ1-5

cdr3_aa: CASSAPTGTQYF
d_call: NA
v_call: TRBV6-1
j_call: TRBJ2-3

cdr3_aa: CASLPAGTSGTYEQYF
d_call: TRBD2
v_call: TRBV18
j_call: TRBJ2-7

cdr3_aa: CASTSRIRDISTDTQYF
d_call: NA
v_call: TRBV5-6
j_call: TRBJ2-3

cdr3_aa: CASSSWTSGISYNEQFF
d_call: TRBD2
v_call: TRBV28
j_call: TRBJ2-1

cdr3_aa: CASKRTGMAKNIQYF
d_call: NA
v_call: TRBV27
j_call: TRBJ2-4

cdr3_aa: CASSADRSTDTQYF
d_call: TRBD1
v_call: TRBV5-1
j_call: TRBJ2-3

cdr3_aa: CASSRGRANNQPQHF
d_call: NA
v_call: TRBV4-3
j_call: TRBJ1-5

cdr3_aa: CASSPPRTSGDYNEQFF
d_call: TRBD2
v_call: TRBV18
j_call: TRBJ2-1

cdr3_aa: CASSPYAYPTGQGDYNEQFF
d_call: TRBD1
v_call: TRBV7-6
j_call: TRBJ2-1

cdr3_aa: CASSLTGTQNTEAFF
d_call: NA
v_call: TRBV18
j_call: TRBJ1-1

cdr3_aa: CAIKIGRENTDTQYF
d_call: TRBD2
v_call: TRBV10-3
j_call: TRBJ2-3

cdr3_aa: CASSSPTGGRTDTQYF
d_call: TRBD2
v_call: TRBV7-6
j_call: TRBJ2-3

cdr3_aa: CASSVGHLQETQYF
d_call: NA
v_call: TRBV9
j_call: TRBJ2-5

cdr3_aa: CASHRVGGEAFF
d_call: NA
v_call: TRBV30
j_call: TRBJ1-1

cdr3_aa: CASSLTGGTNEKLFF
d_call: TRBD1
v_call: TRBV7-9
j_call: TRBJ1-4

cdr3_aa: CASSSTRLANEQFF
d_call: TRBD2
v_call: TRBV6-5
j_call: TRBJ2-1

cdr3_aa: CASSQLPGQPAYEQYF
d_call: TRBD1
v_call: TRBV4-1
j_call: TRBJ2-7

cdr3_aa: CASSLVRGVLAGESEQYF
d_call: TRBD2
v_call: TRBV7-9
j_call: TRBJ2-7

cdr3_aa: CAWSRGFAGNTIYF
d_call: NA
v_call: TRBV30
j_call: TRBJ1-3

cdr3_aa: CASSLGQGYQPQHF
d_call: TRBD1
v_call: TRBV5-6
j_call: TRBJ1-5

cdr3_aa: CASSRDRRNTEAFF
d_call: NA
v_call: TRBV5-4
j_call: TRBJ1-1

cdr3_aa: CASRWGDRPTGELFF
d_call: TRBD1
v_call: TRBV7-2
j_call: TRBJ2-2

cdr3_aa: CSGGSSAQVEFF
d_call: NA
v_call: TRBV29-1
j_call: TRBJ2-1

cdr3_aa: CASSLVGGTYEQYF
d_call: TRBD2
v_call: TRBV7-9
j_call: TRBJ2-7

cdr3_aa: CASSPPGGTDTQYF
d_call: NA
v_call: TRBV5-1
j_call: TRBJ2-3

cdr3_aa: CASGGAMDEQYF
d_call: NA
v_call: TRBV2
j_call: TRBJ2-7

cdr3_aa: CASSIPSLVPGNTIYF
d_call: NA
v_call: TRBV11-3
j_call: TRBJ1-3

cdr3_aa: CASSGARGDTEAFF
d_call: NA
v_call: TRBV2
j_call: TRBJ1-1

cdr3_aa: CASVLSGANVLTF
d_call: NA
v_call: TRBV5-6
j_call: TRBJ2-6